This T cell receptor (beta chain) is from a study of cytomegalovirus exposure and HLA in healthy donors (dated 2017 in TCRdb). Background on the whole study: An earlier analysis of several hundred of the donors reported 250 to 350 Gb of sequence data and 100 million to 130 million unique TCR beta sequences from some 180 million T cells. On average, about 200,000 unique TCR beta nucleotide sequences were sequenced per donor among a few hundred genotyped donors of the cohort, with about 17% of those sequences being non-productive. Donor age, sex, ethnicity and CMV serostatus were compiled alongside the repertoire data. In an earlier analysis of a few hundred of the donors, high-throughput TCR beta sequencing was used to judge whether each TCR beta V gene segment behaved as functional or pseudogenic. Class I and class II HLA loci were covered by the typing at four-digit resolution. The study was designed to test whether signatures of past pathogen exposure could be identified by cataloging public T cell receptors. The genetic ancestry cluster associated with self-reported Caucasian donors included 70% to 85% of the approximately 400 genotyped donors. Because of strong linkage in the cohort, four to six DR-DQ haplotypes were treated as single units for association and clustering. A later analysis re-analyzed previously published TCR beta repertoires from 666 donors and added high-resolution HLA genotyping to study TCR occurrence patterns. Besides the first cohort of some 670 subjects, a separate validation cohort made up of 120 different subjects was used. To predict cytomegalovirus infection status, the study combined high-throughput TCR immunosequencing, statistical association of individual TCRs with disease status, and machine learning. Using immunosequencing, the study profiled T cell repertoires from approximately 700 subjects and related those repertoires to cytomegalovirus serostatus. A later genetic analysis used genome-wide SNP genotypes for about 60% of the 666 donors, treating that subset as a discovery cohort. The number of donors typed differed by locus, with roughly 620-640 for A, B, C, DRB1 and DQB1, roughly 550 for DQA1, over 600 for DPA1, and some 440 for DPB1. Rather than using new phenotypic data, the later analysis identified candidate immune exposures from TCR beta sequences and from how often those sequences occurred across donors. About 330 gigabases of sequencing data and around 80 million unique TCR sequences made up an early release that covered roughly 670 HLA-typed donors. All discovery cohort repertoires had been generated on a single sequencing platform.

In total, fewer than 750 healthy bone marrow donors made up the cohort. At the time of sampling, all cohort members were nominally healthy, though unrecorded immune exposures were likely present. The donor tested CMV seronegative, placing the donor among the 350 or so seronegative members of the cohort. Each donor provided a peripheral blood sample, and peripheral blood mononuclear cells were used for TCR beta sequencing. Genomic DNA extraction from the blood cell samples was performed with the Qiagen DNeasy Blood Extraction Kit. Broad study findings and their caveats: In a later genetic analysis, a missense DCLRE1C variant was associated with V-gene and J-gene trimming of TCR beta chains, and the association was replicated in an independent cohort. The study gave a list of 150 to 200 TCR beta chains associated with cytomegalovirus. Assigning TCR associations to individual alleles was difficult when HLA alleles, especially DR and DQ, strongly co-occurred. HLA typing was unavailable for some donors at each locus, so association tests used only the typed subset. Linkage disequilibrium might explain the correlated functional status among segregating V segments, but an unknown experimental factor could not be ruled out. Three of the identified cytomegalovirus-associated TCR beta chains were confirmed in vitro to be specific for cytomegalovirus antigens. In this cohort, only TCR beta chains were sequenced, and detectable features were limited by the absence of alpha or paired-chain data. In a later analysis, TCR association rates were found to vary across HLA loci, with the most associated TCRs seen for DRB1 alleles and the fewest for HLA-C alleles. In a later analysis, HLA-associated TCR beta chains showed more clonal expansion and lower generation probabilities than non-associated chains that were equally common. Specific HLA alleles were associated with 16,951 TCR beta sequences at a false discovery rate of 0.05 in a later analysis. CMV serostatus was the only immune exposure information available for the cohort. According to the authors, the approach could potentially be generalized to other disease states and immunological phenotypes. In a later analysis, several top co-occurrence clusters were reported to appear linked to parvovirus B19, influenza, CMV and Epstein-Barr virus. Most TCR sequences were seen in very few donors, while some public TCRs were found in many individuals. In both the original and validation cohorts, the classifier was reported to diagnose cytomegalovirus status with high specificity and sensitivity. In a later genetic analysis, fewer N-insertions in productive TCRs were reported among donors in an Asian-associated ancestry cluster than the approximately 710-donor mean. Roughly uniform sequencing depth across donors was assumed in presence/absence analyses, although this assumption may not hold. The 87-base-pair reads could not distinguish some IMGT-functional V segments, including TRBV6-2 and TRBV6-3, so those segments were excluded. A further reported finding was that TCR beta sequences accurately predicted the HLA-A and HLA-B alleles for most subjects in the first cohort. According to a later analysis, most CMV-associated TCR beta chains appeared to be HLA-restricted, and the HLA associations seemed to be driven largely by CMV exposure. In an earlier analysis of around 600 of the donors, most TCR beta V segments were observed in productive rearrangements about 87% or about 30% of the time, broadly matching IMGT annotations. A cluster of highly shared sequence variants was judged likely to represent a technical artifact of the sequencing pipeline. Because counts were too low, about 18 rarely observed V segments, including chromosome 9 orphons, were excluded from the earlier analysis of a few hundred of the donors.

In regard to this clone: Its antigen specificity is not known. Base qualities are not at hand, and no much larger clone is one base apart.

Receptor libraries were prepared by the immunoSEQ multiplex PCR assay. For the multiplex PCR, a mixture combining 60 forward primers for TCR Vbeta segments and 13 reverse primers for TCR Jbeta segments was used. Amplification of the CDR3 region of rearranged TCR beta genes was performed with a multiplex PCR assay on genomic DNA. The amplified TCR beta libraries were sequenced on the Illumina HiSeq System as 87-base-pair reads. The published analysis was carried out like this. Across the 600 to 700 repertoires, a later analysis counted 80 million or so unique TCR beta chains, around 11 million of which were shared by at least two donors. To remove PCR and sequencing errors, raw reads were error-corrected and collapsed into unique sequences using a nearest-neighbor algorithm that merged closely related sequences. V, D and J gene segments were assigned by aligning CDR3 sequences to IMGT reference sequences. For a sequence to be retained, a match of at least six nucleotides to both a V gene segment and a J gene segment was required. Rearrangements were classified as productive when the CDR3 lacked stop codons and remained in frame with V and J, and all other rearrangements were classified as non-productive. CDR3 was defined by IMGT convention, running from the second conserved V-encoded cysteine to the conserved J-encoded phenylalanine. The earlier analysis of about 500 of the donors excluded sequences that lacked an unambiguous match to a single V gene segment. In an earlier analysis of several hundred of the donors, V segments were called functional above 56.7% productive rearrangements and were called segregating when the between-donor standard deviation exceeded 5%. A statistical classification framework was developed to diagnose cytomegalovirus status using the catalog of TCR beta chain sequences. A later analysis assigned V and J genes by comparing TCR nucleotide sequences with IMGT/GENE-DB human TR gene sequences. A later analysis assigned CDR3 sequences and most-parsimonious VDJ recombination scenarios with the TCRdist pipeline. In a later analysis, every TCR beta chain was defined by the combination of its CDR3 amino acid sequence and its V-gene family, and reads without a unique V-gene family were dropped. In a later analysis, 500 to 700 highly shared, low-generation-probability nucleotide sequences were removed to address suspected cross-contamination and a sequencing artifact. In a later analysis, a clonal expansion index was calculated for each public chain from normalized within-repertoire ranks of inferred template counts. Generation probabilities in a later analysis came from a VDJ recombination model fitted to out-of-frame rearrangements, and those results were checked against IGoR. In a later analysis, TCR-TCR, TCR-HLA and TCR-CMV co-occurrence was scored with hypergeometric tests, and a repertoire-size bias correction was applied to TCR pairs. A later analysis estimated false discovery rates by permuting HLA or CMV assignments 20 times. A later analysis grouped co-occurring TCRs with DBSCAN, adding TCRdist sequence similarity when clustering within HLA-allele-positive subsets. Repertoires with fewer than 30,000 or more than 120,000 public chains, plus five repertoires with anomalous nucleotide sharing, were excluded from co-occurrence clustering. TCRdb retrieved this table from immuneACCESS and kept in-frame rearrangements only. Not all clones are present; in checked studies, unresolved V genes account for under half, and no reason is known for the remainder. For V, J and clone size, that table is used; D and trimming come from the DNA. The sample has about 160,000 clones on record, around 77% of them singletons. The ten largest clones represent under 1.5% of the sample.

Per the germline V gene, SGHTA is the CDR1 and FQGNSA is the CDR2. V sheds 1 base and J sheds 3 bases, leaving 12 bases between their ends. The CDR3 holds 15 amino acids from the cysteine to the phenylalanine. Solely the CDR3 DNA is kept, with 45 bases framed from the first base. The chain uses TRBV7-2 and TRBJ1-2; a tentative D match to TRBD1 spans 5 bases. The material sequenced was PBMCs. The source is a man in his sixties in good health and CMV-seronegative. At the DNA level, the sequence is TGTGCCAGCAGCTTAGTAGTGAGGACACACTATGGCTACACCTTC. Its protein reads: CASSLVVRTHYGYTF.